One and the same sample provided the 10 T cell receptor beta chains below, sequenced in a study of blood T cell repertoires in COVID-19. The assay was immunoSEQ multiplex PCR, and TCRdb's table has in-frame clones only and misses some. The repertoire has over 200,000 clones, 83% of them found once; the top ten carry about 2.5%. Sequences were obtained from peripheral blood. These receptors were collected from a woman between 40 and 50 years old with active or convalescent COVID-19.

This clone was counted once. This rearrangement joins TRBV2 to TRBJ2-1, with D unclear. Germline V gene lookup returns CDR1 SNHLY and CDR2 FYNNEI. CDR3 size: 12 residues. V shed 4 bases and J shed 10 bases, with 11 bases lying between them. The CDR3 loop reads CASSGWLPEQFF. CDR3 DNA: TGTGCCAGCAGTGGTTGGCTGCCGGAGCAGTTCTTC.

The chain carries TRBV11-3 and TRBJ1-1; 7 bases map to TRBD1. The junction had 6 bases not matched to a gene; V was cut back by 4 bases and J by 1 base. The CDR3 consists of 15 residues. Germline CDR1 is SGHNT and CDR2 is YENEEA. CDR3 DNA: TGTGCCAGCAGCTACGGGACAGCGACGAACACTGAAGCTTTCTTT. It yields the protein CASSYGTATNTEAFF.

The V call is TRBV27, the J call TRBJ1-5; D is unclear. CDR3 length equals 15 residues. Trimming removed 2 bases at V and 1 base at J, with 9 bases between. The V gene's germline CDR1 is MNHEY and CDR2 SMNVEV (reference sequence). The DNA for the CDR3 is TGTGCCAGCAGTTTAGCGCCCGTGAGCAATCAGCCCCAGCATTTT. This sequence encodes CASSLAPVSNQPQHF.

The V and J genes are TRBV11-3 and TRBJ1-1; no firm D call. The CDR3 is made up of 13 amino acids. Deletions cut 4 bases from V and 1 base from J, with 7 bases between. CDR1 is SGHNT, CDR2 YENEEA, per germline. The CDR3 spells CASSWAGNTEAFF. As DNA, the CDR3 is TGTGCCAGCAGCTGGGCGGGGAACACTGAAGCTTTCTTT.

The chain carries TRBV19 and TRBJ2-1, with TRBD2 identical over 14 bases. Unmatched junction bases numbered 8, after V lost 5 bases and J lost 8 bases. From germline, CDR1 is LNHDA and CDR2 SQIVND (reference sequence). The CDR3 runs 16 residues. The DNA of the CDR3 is TGTGCCAGTAGTCTAATGACTAGCGGGGGGGCGGATGAGCAGTTCTTC. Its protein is CASSLMTSGGADEQFF.

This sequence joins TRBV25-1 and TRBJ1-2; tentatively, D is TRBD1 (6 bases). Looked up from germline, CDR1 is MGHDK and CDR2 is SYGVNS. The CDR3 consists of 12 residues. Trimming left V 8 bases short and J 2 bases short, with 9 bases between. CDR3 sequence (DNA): TGTGCCAGCGGGACACCAAACTATGGCTACACCTTC. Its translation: CASGTPNYGYTF.

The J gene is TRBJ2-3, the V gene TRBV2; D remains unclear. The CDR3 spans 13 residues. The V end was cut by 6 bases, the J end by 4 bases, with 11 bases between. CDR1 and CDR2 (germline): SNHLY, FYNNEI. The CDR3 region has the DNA TGTGCCAGCAGGCTTCCCCGGGCAGATACGCAGTATTTT. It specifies CASRLPRADTQYF. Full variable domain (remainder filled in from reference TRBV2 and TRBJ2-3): EPEVTQTPSHQVTQMGQEVILRCVPISNHLYFYWYRQILGQKVEFLVSFYNNEISEKSEIFDDQFSVERPDGSNFTLKIRSTKLEDSAMYFCASRLPRADTQYFGPGTRLTVL.

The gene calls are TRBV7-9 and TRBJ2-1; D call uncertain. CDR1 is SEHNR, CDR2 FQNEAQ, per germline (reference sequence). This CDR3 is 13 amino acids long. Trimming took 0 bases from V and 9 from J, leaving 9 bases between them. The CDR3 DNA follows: TGTGCCAGCAGCTTAGCGTTCCCCGGTGAGCAGTTCTTC. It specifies CASSLAFPGEQFF.

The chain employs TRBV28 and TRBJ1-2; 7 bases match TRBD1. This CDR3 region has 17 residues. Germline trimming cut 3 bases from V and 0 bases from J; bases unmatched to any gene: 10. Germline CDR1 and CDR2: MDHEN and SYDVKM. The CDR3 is CASSFLGQAPTNYGYTF. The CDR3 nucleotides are TGTGCCAGCAGTTTCCTCGGACAGGCGCCGACTAACTATGGCTACACCTTC.

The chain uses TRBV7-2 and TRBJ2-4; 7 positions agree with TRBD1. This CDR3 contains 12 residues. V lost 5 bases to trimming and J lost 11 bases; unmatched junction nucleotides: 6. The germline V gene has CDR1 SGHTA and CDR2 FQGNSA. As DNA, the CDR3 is TGTGCCAGCAGCCAAGAGGACAGGCTTCAGTACTTC. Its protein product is CASSQEDRLQYF.